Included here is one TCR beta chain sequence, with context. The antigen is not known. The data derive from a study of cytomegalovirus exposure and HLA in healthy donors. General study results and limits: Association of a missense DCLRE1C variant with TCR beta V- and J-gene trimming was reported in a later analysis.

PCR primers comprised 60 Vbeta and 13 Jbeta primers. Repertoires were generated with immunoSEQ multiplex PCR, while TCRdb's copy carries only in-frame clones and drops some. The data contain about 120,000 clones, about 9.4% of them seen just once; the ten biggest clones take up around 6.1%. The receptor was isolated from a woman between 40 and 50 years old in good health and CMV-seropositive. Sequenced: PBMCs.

The CDR3 sequence: CASRERGGRDTQYF. The DNA of the CDR3 is TGTGCCAGTAGAGAGCGGGGGGGAAGGGATACGCAGTATTTT. The chain is built from TRBV19 and TRBJ2-3; 10 bases are a match to TRBD2. Germline assignment: CDR1 LNHDA and CDR2 SQIVND (reference sequence). The junction had 6 bases not matched to a gene; V was cut back by 6 bases and J by 6 bases. There are 14 residues in the CDR3.